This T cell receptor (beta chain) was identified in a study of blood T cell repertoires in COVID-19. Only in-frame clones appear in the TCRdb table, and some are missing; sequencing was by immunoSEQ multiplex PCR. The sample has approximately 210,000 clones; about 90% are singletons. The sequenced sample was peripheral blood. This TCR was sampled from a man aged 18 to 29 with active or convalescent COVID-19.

CDR3 protein: CASRVGDRVISEAFF. CDR3 sequence (DNA): TGTGCCAGCAGGGTCGGGGACAGGGTTATCTCTGAAGCTTTCTTT. The chain recombines TRBV11-2 with TRBJ1-1; 9 bases line up with TRBD1. Trimming cost V 6 bases and J 6 bases; bases outside gene matches: 11. The CDR3 loop spans 15 amino acids. Germline CDR1 reads SGHAT; CDR2 reads FQNNGV.